The 26 T cell receptor beta chains below come from one sample, sequenced in a study of T cell responses to AZD1222 COVID-19 vaccine. Here immunoSEQ multiplex PCR was the method, and the copy in TCRdb shows in-frame clones only, minus some. The data show 150,000 to 200,000 clones, with 85% to 90% seen just once and 6% to 8% held by the top ten. The material sequenced was peripheral blood, taken on day 0 of AZD1222 vaccination. The receptors come from an adult in good health.

A few counts support this clone. The chain uses TRBV9 and TRBJ2-1, with 9 bases matching TRBD2. CDR3 length equals 15 residues. Germline V gene lookup returns CDR1 SGDLS and CDR2 YYNGEE. The J segment lost 9 bases and the V segment lost 0 bases, leaving 7 bases of the junction unmatched. CDR3 protein: CASSVGGTSSIEQFF. CDR3 sequence (DNA): TGTGCCAGCAGCGTAGGAGGGACTAGCTCGATTGAGCAGTTCTTC.

The chain is built from TRBV27 and TRBJ1-2; D unclear. CDR1 MNHEY and CDR2 SMNVEV come from the germline V gene (reference sequence). The CDR3 covers 17 residues. The V and J ends lost 5 bases and 5 bases respectively, with 24 bases between them. CDR3 loop: CASSPYRTEINSYGYTF. In DNA form, the CDR3 reads TGTGCCAGCAGTCCGTACCGGACGGAGATCAACTCGTATGGCTACACCTTC.

CDR3 coding DNA: TGTGCCACCAGCAGCGAGAGTTTAACTAATGAAAAACTGTTTTTT. Encoded protein: CATSSESLTNEKLFF. V is TRBV15 and J is TRBJ1-4; no clear D gene. CDR1 is LNHNV and CDR2 is YYDKDF in the germline V gene (reference sequence). Trimming pared 3 bases from V and 1 base from J, leaving 9 bases between. The CDR3 is 15 amino acids.

The chain employs TRBV5-1 and TRBJ2-7, with 7 nucleotides matching TRBD2. The germline V gene has CDR1 SGHRS and CDR2 YFSETQ. V shed 0 bases and J 0 bases; nucleotides not matched to a gene: 3. There are 15 residues in the CDR3. The CDR3 region has the DNA TGCGCCAGCAGCTTGGCGGGGGGAAGCTCCTACGAGCAGTACGTC. Translated: CASSLAGGSSYEQYV.

CDR3: CSVGGVYGYTF. DNA of the CDR3: TGCAGCGTTGGAGGAGTCTATGGCTACACCTTC. The chain combines TRBV29-1 with TRBJ1-2; D is unresolved. The CDR3 runs to 11 residues. Germline CDR1 reads SQVTM; CDR2 reads ANQGSEA. Trimming removed 4 bases from V and 4 bases from J, with 7 bases in between.

The CDR3 coding sequence is TGTGCCAGCAGCCAACTGGGCCAGGGGGTAACCGGGGAGCTGTTTTTT. It yields the protein CASSQLGQGVTGELFF. This chain connects TRBV3-1 (or the pseudogene TRBV3-2) to TRBJ2-2; 7 bases fit TRBD1. V was clipped by 2 bases and J by 5 bases; unmatched bases: 8. This CDR3 has 16 amino acids. Germline V gene data show CDR1 as LGHDT and CDR2 as YNNKEL (reference sequence).

The gene calls are TRBV4-3 and TRBJ2-3; D call uncertain. Trimming shortened V by 0 bases and J by 5 bases, and 9 bases separated the two germline ends. CDR3 length equals 14 residues. CDR1 and CDR2 (germline): LGHNA, YSLEER. DNA for the CDR3: TGCGCCAGCAGCCAAGAGTGGGCGAAAGATACGCAGTATTTT. Protein sequence: CASSQEWAKDTQYF.

The chain combines TRBV6-5 with TRBJ2-1; D tentatively fits TRBD1 or TRBD2 (5 bases each). The CDR3 has 15 amino acids. Germline values: CDR1 MNHEY, CDR2 SVGAGI. Trimming removed 7 bases at V and 3 bases at J, with 16 bases between. Here the CDR3 DNA reads TGTGCCAGCACCGCGGGCGACAGAAGCTACAATGAGCAGTTCTTC. The encoded protein is CASTAGDRSYNEQFF.

This rearrangement joins TRBV5-1 to TRBJ2-1, with D hard to call. Between the trimmed V and J ends, which lost 3 bases and 5 bases, there was a span of 3 bases. CDR1 and CDR2 from the germline V gene are SGHRS and YFSETQ. The CDR3 length is 11 residues. CDR3: CASSSDNEQFF. The DNA of the CDR3 is TGCGCCAGCAGCTCGGACAATGAGCAGTTCTTC.

The table lists this clone with a count of one. This sequence joins TRBV3-1 (or the pseudogene TRBV3-2) and TRBJ1-1, with a possible D match to TRBD1 (5 bases). Trimming stripped 0 bases from V and 3 bases from J, with 14 bases between. The CDR3 spans 16 residues. CDR1 LGHDT and CDR2 YNNKEL come from the germline V gene (reference sequence). CDR3 nucleotides: TGTGCCAGCAGCCAAGATTTGCGGGGCGAGGACACTGAAGCTTTCTTT. This codes for CASSQDLRGEDTEAFF.

V usage is TRBV28 and J usage is TRBJ1-5; D perhaps matches TRBD1 (5 bases). The CDR3 has 18 amino acids. V was trimmed by 5 bases and J by 3 bases, leaving 23 bases between them. Per germline, CDR1 MDHEN and CDR2 SYDVKM. CDR3 protein: CASSDPRQGLLFNQPQHF. The CDR3 DNA reads TGTGCCAGCAGTGATCCACGGCAGGGCCTTTTATTCAATCAGCCCCAGCATTTT.

The J gene is TRBJ1-1, the V gene TRBV4-1, with D unresolved. V was trimmed by 3 bases and J by 1 base, leaving 12 bases between them. CDR3 length: 15 residues. The germline CDR1 and CDR2 sequences are MGHRA and YSYEKL. CDR3 DNA sequence: TGCGCCAGCAGCCATTATAAGTCGGGGAACACTGAAGCTTTCTTT. This sequence encodes CASSHYKSGNTEAFF.

This clone has a handful of counts. J is TRBJ2-7 and V is TRBV6-2 or TRBV6-3; D unclear. Between the trimmed V and J ends, which lost 4 bases and 4 bases, there was a span of 17 bases. Germline CDR1 reads MNHEY; CDR2 reads SVGEGT. The CDR3 extends over 15 amino acids. DNA for the CDR3: TGTGCCAGCAGTTTAGGCCGGTTCGTGTCGTACGAGCAGTACGTC. This encodes CASSLGRFVSYEQYV.

The chain employs TRBV21-1 and TRBJ2-7. TRBV21-1 is tagged as a pseudogene. This CDR3 is built from 14 residues. CDR3: CASSKVSPQSEQYV. The CDR3 DNA reads TGTGCCAGCAGCAAAGTCAGCCCCCAATCCGAGCAGTACGTC.

V usage is TRBV29-1 and J usage is TRBJ1-5, with D possibly matching TRBD1 (5 bases). Germline loops: CDR1 SQVTM, CDR2 ANQGSEA. This CDR3 spans 14 amino acids. The V gene lost 0 bases and the J gene lost 7 bases, with 13 bases spanning the gap. The CDR3 loop is CSVEDSGAGQPQHF. The CDR3 DNA reads as TGCAGCGTTGAAGATTCCGGGGCCGGACAGCCCCAGCATTTT.

The chain has TRBV7-9 and TRBJ2-7; 9 bases match TRBD1. The V gene's germline CDR1 is SEHNR and CDR2 FQNEAQ (reference sequence). Trimming took 3 bases from V and 7 from J; bases not matched to a gene: 10. The CDR3 extends over 15 amino acids. The CDR3 sequence: CASSLGAGQGYEQYF. CDR3 bases: TGTGCCAGCAGCTTGGGTGCGGGACAGGGCTATGAGCAGTACTTC.

As concerns this clone: A junction boundary mismatches the germline segment, possibly from a read error. The chain joins TRBV7-7 to TRBJ2-5, with D tentatively TRBD2 (5 bases). Germline CDR1 and CDR2: SSHAT and FNYEAQ (reference sequence). CDR3 length: 14 amino acids. The CDR3 sequence is CASSPSTIPETQYF. The CDR3 region has the DNA TGTGCTAGCAGCCCCTCGACTATTCCGGAGACCCAGTACTTC. The whole variable domain, remainder taken from reference TRBV7-7 and TRBJ2-5, is GAGVSQSPRYKVTKRGQDVTLRCDPISSHATLYWYQQALGQGPEFLTYFNYEAQPDKSGLPSDRFSAERPEGSISTLTIQRTEQRDSAMYRCASSPSTIPETQYFGPGTRLLVL.

This chain links TRBV19 with TRBJ1-4; 7 bases fit TRBD1. The CDR3 length is 13 residues. Per germline, CDR1 LNHDA and CDR2 SQIVND (reference sequence). Trimming took 6 bases from V and 6 from J; bases not matched to a gene: 4. CDR3 protein: CASRGQHHEKLFF. As DNA, the CDR3 is TGTGCCAGTAGGGGACAGCACCATGAAAAACTGTTTTTT.

The chain has TRBV29-1 and TRBJ2-7; D unresolved. The CDR3 length is 14 residues. CDR1 is SQVTM and CDR2 is ANQGSEA in the germline V gene. The germline V and J ends were trimmed by 2 bases and 4 bases, with 15 bases remaining between them. CDR3 in DNA: TGCAGCGTTGAATCGGCGGAGCCAAGTTACGAGCAGTACTTC. Amino acid sequence: CSVESAEPSYEQYF.

CDR3 protein: CASSLTGLASGELFF. CDR3 nucleotides: TGTGCCAGCAGCTTAACCGGCTTAGCGAGCGGGGAGCTGTTTTTT. J is TRBJ2-2 and V is TRBV7-3; D is perhaps TRBD2 (5 bases). CDR1 is SGHTA, CDR2 FQGTGA, per germline. This CDR3 spans 15 amino acids. V lost 0 bases to trimming and J lost 7 bases, with 12 bases between them.

This chain joins TRBV12-5 and TRBJ2-7; the match to TRBD1 covers 10 bases. Per germline, CDR1 LGHNT and CDR2 FRNRAP. CDR3 length: 17 amino acids. Unmatched junction bases numbered 9, after V lost 4 bases and J lost 0 bases. For the CDR3, the DNA is TGTGCTAGTGGTTCCCGGGACAGGGGACGGGGCTCCTACGAGCAGTACTTC. This translates into CASGSRDRGRGSYEQYF. The complete variable domain, with remaining parts taken from reference TRBV12-5 and TRBJ2-7, reads DARVTQTPRHKVTEMGQEVTMRCQPILGHNTVFWYRQTMMQGLELLAYFRNRAPLDDSGMPKDRFSAEMPDATLATLKIQPSEPRDSAVYFCASGSRDRGRGSYEQYFGPGTRLTVT.

The J gene is TRBJ2-3, the V gene TRBV25-1; D is unclear. Germline CDR1 and CDR2: MGHDK and SYGVNS. Trimming shortened V by 4 bases and J by 2 bases, and 10 bases separated the two germline ends. This CDR3 has 14 amino acids. CDR3 residues: CASSAIPYTDTQYF. The CDR3 region has the DNA TGTGCCAGCAGTGCCATCCCTTACACAGATACGCAGTATTTT.

This clone was detected only a few times. This rearrangement joins TRBV4-3 to TRBJ1-4; D is unresolved. V was cut by 4 bases and J by 2 bases, with 20 bases left in between. CDR1 and CDR2 (germline): LGHNA, YSLEER. This CDR3 is 18 amino acids long. This CDR3 reads CASSRALPRHTTNEKLFF. The CDR3 DNA follows: TGCGCCAGCAGCCGAGCGCTCCCCCGGCACACGACTAATGAAAAACTGTTTTTT.

The J gene is TRBJ2-5, the V gene TRBV3-1 (or the pseudogene TRBV3-2); D might be TRBD2 (5 bases). CDR1 LGHDT and CDR2 YNNKEL come from the germline V gene (reference sequence). The ends were cut back, 1 base at V and 7 bases at J, with 10 bases in the middle. The CDR3 loop spans 13 amino acids. The CDR3 is CASSQGWAGTQYF. The CDR3 DNA reads TGTGCCAGCAGCCAAGGTTGGGCGGGGACCCAGTACTTC.

The genes are TRBV10-2 and TRBJ2-5, with D perhaps assigned TRBD1 or TRBD2 (5 bases each). The germline gives CDR1 WSHSY, CDR2 SAAADI. The CDR3 has 14 residues. Trimming left V 1 base short and J 4 bases short, with 10 bases between. CDR3 sequence reads: CASSEFRDRETQYF. CDR3 nucleotides: TGCGCCAGCAGTGAGTTCAGGGACCGAGAGACCCAGTACTTC.

This chain joins TRBV5-4 and TRBJ2-5; unclear D gene. The CDR3 sequence is 12 residues long. Trimming removed 1 base from V and 5 bases from J, with 6 bases in between. CDR1 is SGHNT, CDR2 YYREEE, per germline (reference sequence). The CDR3 spells CASSLRRETQYF. The DNA of the CDR3 is TGTGCCAGCAGCTTGCGGCGGGAGACCCAGTACTTC.